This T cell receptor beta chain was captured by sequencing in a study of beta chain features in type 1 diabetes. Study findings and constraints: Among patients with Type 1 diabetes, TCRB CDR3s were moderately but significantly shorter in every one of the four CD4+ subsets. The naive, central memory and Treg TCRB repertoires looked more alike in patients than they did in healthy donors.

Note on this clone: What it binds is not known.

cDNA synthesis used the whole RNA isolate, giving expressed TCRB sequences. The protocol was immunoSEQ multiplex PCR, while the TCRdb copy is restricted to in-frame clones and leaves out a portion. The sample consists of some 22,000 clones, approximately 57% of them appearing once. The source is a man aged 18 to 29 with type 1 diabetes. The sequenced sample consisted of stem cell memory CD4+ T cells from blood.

CDR3 region: CASSREGGWNEQFF. The CDR3 DNA is TGTGCCAGCAGTAGAGAAGGGGGATGGAATGAGCAGTTCTTC. This chain links TRBV28 with TRBJ2-1; TRBD1 is a possible D gene (6 bases). Germline V CDR1 and CDR2: MDHEN, SYDVKM. The CDR3 is 14 residues long. V shed 5 bases and J shed 7 bases, with 15 bases lying between them.